This section outlines one T cell receptor (beta chain) sequence together with its context. This record comes from a study of molecular identifiers for immune sequencing clone quantification. Trimming stripped 6 bases from V and 6 bases from J, with 11 bases between. This CDR3 region has 12 residues. CDR1 PRHDT and CDR2 FYEKMQ come from the germline V gene (reference sequence). From the PCR reads, TCRdb called clonotypes with MiXCR, one entry per CDR3 protein. The sample shows about 100,000 distinct CDR3 sequences, about 21% of them seen only once. Sample: naive CD8+ T cells from blood, with Jurkat cell RNA spiked in. Subset: FACS-sorted CD8+CD4-CCR7+CD45RA+ naive T cells. The chain uses TRBV13 and TRBJ1-1; possible D gene TRBD1, 6 bases. The TCR originated in a human donor in good health. Some libraries in this study had Jurkat cell RNA spiked in. CDR3 amino acids: CASRGGGSEAFF. As DNA, the CDR3 is TGTGCCAGCAGGGGGGGGGGCTCTGAAGCTTTCTTT.